Detailed here is one T cell receptor (beta chain). Its antigen remains unknown. The entry originates in a study of cytomegalovirus exposure and HLA in healthy donors. Study information: The 95 to 150 validation repertoires used a platform that matched the one used for the 600 to 750 first-cohort repertoires, as a later analysis reported. Findings and caveats of the study: Testing in vitro showed a few CMV-associated chains specific for CMV antigens. Accounts indicate the classifier identified cytomegalovirus status with strong specificity and sensitivity.

Clones were read by immunoSEQ multiplex PCR, and TCRdb kept only the in-frame ones, dropping some. The sample contains about 78,000 clones, about 95% of which appear only once. The CDR3 is made up of 13 amino acids. Trimming stripped 2 bases from V and 6 bases from J, with 11 bases between. Looked up from germline, CDR1 is SQVTM and CDR2 is ANQGSEA. The rearrangement uses TRBV29-1 and TRBJ1-5; a weak D match, TRBD1 (6 bases). This clonotype originated in a man aged 18 to 35 in good health and CMV-seropositive. What was sequenced was PBMCs. The CDR3 sequence: CSVETGSGQPQHF. CDR3 sequence (DNA): TGCAGCGTTGAAACAGGGTCCGGTCAGCCCCAGCATTTT.